The sequence of this T cell receptor (beta chain) was determined in a study of Ad26.COV2.S vaccination and SARS-CoV-2 variants. In the study overall: Donor allocation was to the COV1001 Ad26.COV2.S trial arm. Intramuscular Ad26.COV2.S doses were given once or twice, 56 days apart.

Study-level results: There was reportedly substantial breadth in spike-specific CD8+ and CD4+ T cell responses after vaccination. Placebo recipients trailed vaccine recipients in spike-specific TCR breadth.

TCRdb's table, derived via immunoSEQ multiplex PCR, lists solely in-frame clones and lacks some. The table shows about 370,000 clones, with 80% to 90% occurring only once. Stated treatment: 15 to 20 received Ad26.COV2.S at low or high dose, single or two shots; 5 received placebo; per-sample allocation not given. Sampling was done on day 63 after the first vaccine or placebo injection. Per germline, CDR1 KGHSH and CDR2 LQKENI. This CDR3 comprises 16 residues. Trimming shortened V by 0 bases and J by 7 bases, and 18 bases separated the two germline ends. Note on this clone: Its antigen remains unidentified.

This receptor was identified in a person between 18 and 65 years old who received the Ad26.COV2.S COVID-19 vaccine or a placebo. This specimen consisted of peripheral blood, obtained in a trial of Ad26.COV2.S vaccine versus placebo. The rearrangement uses TRBV18 and TRBJ2-5, with D tentatively TRBD1 or TRBD2 (5 bases each). CDR3 loop: CASSPPGPGRWGTQYF. CDR3 coding DNA: TGTGCCAGCTCACCACCGGGACCAGGGCGGTGGGGGACCCAGTACTTC.